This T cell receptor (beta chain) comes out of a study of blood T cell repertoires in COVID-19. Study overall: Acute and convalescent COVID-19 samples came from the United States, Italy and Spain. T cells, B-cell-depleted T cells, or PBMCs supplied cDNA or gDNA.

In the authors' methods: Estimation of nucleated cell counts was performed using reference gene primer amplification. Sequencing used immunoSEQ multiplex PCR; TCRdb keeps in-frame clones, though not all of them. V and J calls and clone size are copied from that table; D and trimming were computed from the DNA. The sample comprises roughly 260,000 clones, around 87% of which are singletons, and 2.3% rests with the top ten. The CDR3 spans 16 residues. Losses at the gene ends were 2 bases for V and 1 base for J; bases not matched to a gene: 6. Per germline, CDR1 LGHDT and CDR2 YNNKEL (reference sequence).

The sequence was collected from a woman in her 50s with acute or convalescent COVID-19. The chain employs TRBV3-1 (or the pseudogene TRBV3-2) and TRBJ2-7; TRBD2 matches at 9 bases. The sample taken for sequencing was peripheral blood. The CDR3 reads CASSQYKAGGSYEQYF. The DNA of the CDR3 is TGTGCCAGCAGCCAATATAAGGCGGGAGGGTCCTACGAGCAGTACTTC.